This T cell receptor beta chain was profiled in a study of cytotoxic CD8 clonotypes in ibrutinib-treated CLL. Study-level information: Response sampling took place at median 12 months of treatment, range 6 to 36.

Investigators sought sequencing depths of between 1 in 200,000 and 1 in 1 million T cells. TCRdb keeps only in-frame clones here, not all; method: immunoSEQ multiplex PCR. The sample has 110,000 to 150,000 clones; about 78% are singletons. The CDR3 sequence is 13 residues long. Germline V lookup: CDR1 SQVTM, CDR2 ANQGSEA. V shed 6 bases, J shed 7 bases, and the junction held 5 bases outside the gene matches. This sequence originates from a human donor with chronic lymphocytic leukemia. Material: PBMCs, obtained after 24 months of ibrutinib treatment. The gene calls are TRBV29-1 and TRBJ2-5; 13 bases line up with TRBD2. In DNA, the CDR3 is TGCAGCGTGGGGGGACTAGCGGGACGGACCCAGTACTTC. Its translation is CSVGGLAGRTQYF.